This T cell receptor (beta chain) was documented in a study of blood T cell repertoires in COVID-19. Background on the study: COVID-19 samples from acute and convalescent phases originated in the United States, Italy and Spain. PBMCs, B-cell-depleted T cells, or T cells were the source of the cDNA or gDNA that made up the material.

Germline CDR1 reads MRHNA; CDR2 reads SNTAGT. This CDR3 is 14 amino acids long. V lost 6 bases and J lost 6; bases outside the gene matches: 5. Original data processing: Reference gene primer amplification yielded estimated nucleated cell counts. The assay was immunoSEQ multiplex PCR, and TCRdb's table has in-frame clones only and misses some. V, J and clone size are taken as reported in that table, and D and trimming were inferred from the DNA itself. This sample has some 140,000 clones; around 87% occur once, and the top ten carry less than 2.5%. The sequence came from a man aged 65 to 85 with active COVID-19. The sequencing sample was made of peripheral blood. The V and J genes are TRBV6-4 and TRBJ2-7; 13 nucleotides match TRBD2. DNA for the CDR3: TGTGCCAGCAGACGGACTAGCGGGAGTATCGAGCAGTACTTC. Its translation is CASRRTSGSIEQYF.